Each of the 21 T cell receptor beta chains below was sequenced from the same sample in a study of preoperative IRX-2 immunotherapy in early breast cancer (dated by TCRdb to the late 2010s). The treatment or condition label for this specimen denotes: preoperative locoregional IRX-2 cytokine immunotherapy. The library was generated by the immunoSEQ multiplex PCR assay. The table comes from immuneACCESS by way of TCRdb, which keeps in-frame sequences with V and J called. Part of the clones is missing from these tables; in studies checked, under half for an unresolved V gene and the rest for unknown reasons. The sample table lists over 60,000 clones, approximately 93% of them with a count of one. Around 1.5% of the sample rests with the top ten. The specimen was obtained from a patient treated with IRX-2 immunotherapy. The receptors originated from a human donor with breast cancer.

The chain combines TRBV6-1 with TRBJ1-2; weak D call: TRBD1 (5 bases). The V and J ends lost 6 bases and 2 bases respectively, with 10 bases between them. The germline V gene encodes CDR1 MNHNS and CDR2 SASEGT. This CDR3 contains 13 residues. This CDR3 reads CASSREGNYGYTF. The CDR3 bases are TGTGCCAGCAGCCGGGAGGGGAACTATGGCTACACCTTC.

This clone has a single count. The rearrangement uses TRBV2 and TRBJ2-1; 7 bases map to TRBD2. Per the germline V gene, CDR1 is SNHLY and CDR2 is FYNNEI. V trimming: 5 bases; J trimming: 15 bases; junction bases outside the gene matches: 7. The length of the CDR3 is 11 residues. CDR3 sequence reads: CASSLTSEGFF. CDR3 DNA: TGTGCCAGCAGTCTCACTAGCGAGGGGTTCTTC.

The V and J genes are TRBV2 and TRBJ2-3, with D tentatively TRBD1 (6 bases). Trimming took 8 bases from V and 2 from J, leaving 14 bases between them. The CDR3 runs 14 residues. Germline V gives CDR1 SNHLY, CDR2 FYNNEI. Here the CDR3 DNA reads TGTGCCAGCCGGGTGGACAGATCCACAGATACGCAGTATTTT. Its translation is CASRVDRSTDTQYF.

The CDR3 nucleotides are TGTGCCAGCAGCCTCCCCTCCTTGGGGCATACGCAGTATTTT. Amino acids: CASSLPSLGHTQYF. This rearrangement joins TRBV11-2 to TRBJ2-3; a weak D match, TRBD1 (5 bases). Trimming removed 5 bases at V and 7 bases at J, with 16 bases between. Germline CDR1 and CDR2: SGHAT and FQNNGV. CDR3 length: 14 amino acids.

The rearrangement links TRBV27 to TRBJ1-1; TRBD1 is a possible D gene (5 bases). The CDR3 runs 17 residues. Germline V gene sequence: CDR1 MNHEY, CDR2 SMNVEV (reference sequence). The V and J ends lost 1 base and 4 bases respectively, with 19 bases between them. The DNA of the CDR3 is TGTGCCAGCAGTTTATTAGAGACGGGGACCGCCGGCACTGAAGCTTTCTTT. It codes for CASSLLETGTAGTEAFF.

DNA of the CDR3: TGTGCCAGCAGCGTGTTTGACCGCGGACAGGTGAATTCACCCCTCCACTTT. The encoded protein is CASSVFDRGQVNSPLHF. The rearrangement joins TRBV9 to TRBJ1-6; 7 nucleotides align to TRBD1. Germline CDR1 is SGDLS and CDR2 is YYNGEE. Trimming at V came to 2 bases and at J to 7 bases, leaving 12 bases not matched to a gene. The CDR3 extends over 17 amino acids.

J is TRBJ1-1 and V is TRBV6-5; D not resolved. The CDR3 covers 15 residues. In germline, CDR1 is MNHEY, CDR2 SVGAGI. V was trimmed by 2 bases and J by 0 bases, leaving 10 bases between them. CDR3 DNA: TGTGCCAGCAGTTACCAGGAGGATATGAACACTGAAGCTTTCTTT. Encoded protein: CASSYQEDMNTEAFF.

This clone was detected only once. The genes are TRBV27 and TRBJ2-1; 11 nucleotides line up with TRBD2. From germline, CDR1 is MNHEY and CDR2 SMNVEV (reference sequence). Germline trimming cut 5 bases from V and 1 base from J; bases unmatched to any gene: 7. The CDR3 loop spans 17 amino acids. For the CDR3, the DNA is TGTGCCAGCAGTCCCCAAGGACTAGCGGGTTCCTACAATGAGCAGTTCTTC. Encoded protein: CASSPQGLAGSYNEQFF.

This chain uses TRBV15 with TRBJ2-3, with D perhaps TRBD1 (5 bases). In germline, CDR1 is LNHNV, CDR2 YYDKDF (reference sequence). The V end lost 9 bases, the J end lost 1 base, and 14 bases lay between the germline ends. The CDR3 loop spans 14 amino acids. CDR3 protein: CATSSLGGTDTQYF. The CDR3 DNA reads TGTGCCACTAGTAGCCTAGGGGGCACAGATACGCAGTATTTT.

This rearrangement joins TRBV4-2 to TRBJ1-3; D may be TRBD1 (5 bases). Germline V gene lookup returns CDR1 LGHNA and CDR2 YNFKEQ. Trimming shortened V by 0 bases and J by 10 bases, and 13 bases separated the two germline ends. This CDR3 is 14 amino acids long. As DNA, the CDR3 is TGTGCCAGCAGCCAAGAGACGGGCCGGGGGACCATATATTTT. Translated: CASSQETGRGTIYF.

The V and J genes are TRBV4-3 and TRBJ2-7, with 10 bases that match TRBD2. The J segment lost 6 bases and the V segment lost 1 base, leaving 6 bases of the junction unmatched. This CDR3 has 15 amino acids. CDR1 is LGHNA and CDR2 is YSLEER in the germline V gene. CDR3 amino acids: CASSQAGAGGLEQYF. In nucleotides, the CDR3 is TGCGCCAGCAGCCAAGCTGGAGCGGGGGGGCTCGAGCAGTACTTC.

This rearrangement joins TRBV2 to TRBJ2-3; TRBD2 matches at 9 bases. Per the germline V gene, CDR1 is SNHLY and CDR2 is FYNNEI. V lost 6 bases to trimming and J lost 1 base; unmatched junction nucleotides: 2. This CDR3 region has 14 residues. The chain's CDR3 is CASRRLAGTDTQYF. For the CDR3, the DNA is TGTGCCAGCAGACGACTAGCGGGCACAGATACGCAGTATTTT.

The J gene is TRBJ1-2, the V gene TRBV7-9; 7 bases are a match to TRBD1. CDR1 is SEHNR, CDR2 FQNEAQ, per germline (reference sequence). CDR3 length equals 15 residues. The J segment lost 8 bases and the V segment lost 1 base, leaving 10 bases of the junction unmatched. CDR3 DNA sequence: TGTGCCAGCAGCTTAGAACATTCCGGGACAGAGGGCTACACCTTC. This encodes CASSLEHSGTEGYTF.

A few counts support this clone. The chain is built from TRBV18 and TRBJ1-2, with 9 bases identical to TRBD1. Germline V gives CDR1 KGHSH, CDR2 LQKENI. The junction had 8 bases not matched to a gene; V was cut back by 5 bases and J by 7 bases. The CDR3 covers 14 residues. CDR3 residues: CASSLQGAQSGYTF. The CDR3, as DNA: TGTGCCAGCTCATTACAGGGGGCGCAGAGTGGCTACACCTTC. Together with reference TRBV18 and TRBJ1-2, the CDR3 gives the full variable domain: NAGVMQNPRHLVRRRGQEARLRCSPMKGHSHVYWYRQLPEEGLKFMVYLQKENIIDESGMPKERFSAEFPKEGPSILRIQQVVRGDSAAYFCASSLQGAQSGYTFGSGTRLTVV.

V is TRBV30 and J is TRBJ2-1; 13 bases are shared with TRBD2. Germline CDR1 reads GTSNPN; CDR2 reads SVGIG (reference sequence). The ends lost 0 bases at V and 10 bases at J; junction bases unmatched: 9. The CDR3 loop spans 16 amino acids. CDR3 residues: CAWSVPRGLAGREQFF. CDR3 bases: TGTGCCTGGAGTGTACCCCGGGGACTAGCGGGACGGGAGCAGTTCTTC. The full variable domain, its missing parts supplied by reference TRBV30 and TRBJ2-1, is SQTIHQWPATLVQPVGSPLSLECTVEGTSNPNLYWYRQAAGRGLQLLFYSVGIGQISSEVPQNLSASRPQDRQFILSSKKLLLSDSGFYLCAWSVPRGLAGREQFFGPGTRLTVL.

V is TRBV4-1 and J is TRBJ2-6; the match to TRBD2 covers 9 bases. The germline V gene encodes CDR1 MGHRA and CDR2 YSYEKL. The junction had 18 bases not matched to a gene; V was cut back by 6 bases and J by 0 bases. The CDR3 is made up of 21 amino acids. The CDR3, as DNA: TGCGCCAGCAGGGCCACGCCGTGGACTAGCGTTGCTTACTCTGGGGCCAACGTCCTGACTTTC. Its translation is CASRATPWTSVAYSGANVLTF.

This sequence joins TRBV18 and TRBJ2-7; 7 bases agree with TRBD2. Germline-derived CDR1 and CDR2 are KGHSH and LQKENI. This CDR3 is built from 14 residues. Unmatched junction bases numbered 2, after V lost 3 bases and J lost 0 bases. CDR3 sequence: CASSPPSGSYEQYF. The CDR3 region has the DNA TGTGCCAGCTCACCTCCTAGCGGCTCCTACGAGCAGTACTTC. Full variable domain (rest looked up from reference TRBV18 and TRBJ2-7): NAGVMQNPRHLVRRRGQEARLRCSPMKGHSHVYWYRQLPEEGLKFMVYLQKENIIDESGMPKERFSAEFPKEGPSILRIQQVVRGDSAAYFCASSPPSGSYEQYFGPGTRLTVT.

The chain combines TRBV29-1 with TRBJ1-1, with 8 nucleotides matching TRBD1. Germline values: CDR1 SQVTM, CDR2 ANQGSEA. The CDR3 covers 13 residues. Trimming took 6 bases from V and 0 from J; bases not matched to a gene: 3. CDR3 in DNA: TGCAGCGTCCAGGGACAGGTGAACACTGAAGCTTTCTTT. Amino acid sequence: CSVQGQVNTEAFF.

In DNA form, the CDR3 reads TGTGCCAGCTCGCAAGACAGGGGCCTTGGCTATGGCTACACCTTC. Its protein is CASSQDRGLGYGYTF. The chain couples TRBV18 to TRBJ1-2, with 8 positions matching TRBD1. V dropped 6 bases and J dropped 4; count of bases not matched to a gene: 10. The germline V gene has CDR1 KGHSH and CDR2 LQKENI. The CDR3 has 15 residues.

The rearrangement links TRBV27 to TRBJ2-7; TRBD1 matches at 7 bases. The CDR3 runs to 13 residues. The germline CDR1 and CDR2 sequences are MNHEY and SMNVEV (reference sequence). Trimming removed 2 bases from V and 5 bases from J; junction bases left unmatched: 3. Here the CDR3 reads CASSLLDRDEQYF. Written as DNA, the CDR3 is TGTGCCAGCAGTTTACTTGACAGGGACGAGCAGTACTTC.

V gene TRBV2 combines with J gene TRBJ2-3; TRBD2 agrees at 8 bases. The germline V gene encodes CDR1 SNHLY and CDR2 FYNNEI. The CDR3 contains 16 residues. With 4 bases clipped from V and 2 bases from J, the junction kept 8 bases outside the gene matches. The CDR3 loop is CASSAERTSLTDTQYF. The CDR3 nucleotides read TGTGCCAGCAGTGCTGAAAGGACTAGCCTCACAGATACGCAGTATTTT.